What follows describes a single T cell receptor (beta chain). Its antigen is currently unknown. Everyone who gave samples was a healthy Caucasian. TCRdb ran MiXCR on the 5' RACE reads and lists one entry per CDR3 protein. The sample has about 690,000 distinct CDR3 sequences; roughly 6% are singletons. The sample originates from a study of identical twins. Study-level points and caveats: Models predicted less out-of-frame TCR alpha sharing in monozygotic twins than was found.

This CDR3 is 15 amino acids long. In germline, CDR1 is ENHRY, CDR2 SYGVKD. Trimming removed 10 bases at V and 2 bases at J, with 17 bases between. This sequence originates from a man aged 18 to 35 in good health. Source material: naive T cells sorted from blood. The J gene is TRBJ2-2, the V gene TRBV10-3, with D perhaps matching TRBD1 or TRBD2 (5 bases each). CDR3 in DNA: TGTGCCACTGGGACGGACCGAGAAAACACCGGGGAGCTGTTTTTT. Translation gives CATGTDRENTGELFF.